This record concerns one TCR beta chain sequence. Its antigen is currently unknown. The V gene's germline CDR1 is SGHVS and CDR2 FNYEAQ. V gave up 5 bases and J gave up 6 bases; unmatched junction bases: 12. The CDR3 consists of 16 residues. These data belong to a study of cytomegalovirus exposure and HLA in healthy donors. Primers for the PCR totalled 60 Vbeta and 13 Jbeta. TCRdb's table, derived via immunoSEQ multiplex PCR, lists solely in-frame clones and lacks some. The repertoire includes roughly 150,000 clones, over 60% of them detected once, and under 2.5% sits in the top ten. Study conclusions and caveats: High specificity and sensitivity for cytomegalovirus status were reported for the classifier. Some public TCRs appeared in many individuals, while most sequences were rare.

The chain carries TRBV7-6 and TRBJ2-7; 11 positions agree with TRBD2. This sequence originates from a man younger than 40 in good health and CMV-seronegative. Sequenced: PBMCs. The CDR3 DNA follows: TGTGCCAGCAGCCCGATGGGACTAGCGGCAAGAGGCGAGCAGTACTTC. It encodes CASSPMGLAARGEQYF.